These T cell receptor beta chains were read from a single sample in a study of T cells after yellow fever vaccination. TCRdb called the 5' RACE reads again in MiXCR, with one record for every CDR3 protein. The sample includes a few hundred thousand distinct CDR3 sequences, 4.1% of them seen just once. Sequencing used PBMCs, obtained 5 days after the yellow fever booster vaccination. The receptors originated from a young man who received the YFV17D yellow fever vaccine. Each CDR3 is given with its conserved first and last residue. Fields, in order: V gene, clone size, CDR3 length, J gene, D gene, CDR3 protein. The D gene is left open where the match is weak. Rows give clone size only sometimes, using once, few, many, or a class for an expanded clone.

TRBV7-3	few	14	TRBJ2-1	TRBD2	CASSLGGVDNEQFF
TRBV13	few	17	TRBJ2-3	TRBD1	CASSLTQSSGGTDTQYF
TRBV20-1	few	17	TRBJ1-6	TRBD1	CSARGTGGLRYNSPLHF
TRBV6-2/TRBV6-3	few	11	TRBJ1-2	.	CASSPGRWTAF
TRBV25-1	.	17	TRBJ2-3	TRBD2	CASSGGPSGGLTDTQYF
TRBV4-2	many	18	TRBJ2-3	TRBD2	CASSQDYALSGEKDTQYF
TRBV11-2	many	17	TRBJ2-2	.	CASSNLRGGPGTGELFF
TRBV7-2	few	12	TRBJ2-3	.	CASSLEVNTQYF
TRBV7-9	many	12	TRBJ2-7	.	CASLNGDYEQYF
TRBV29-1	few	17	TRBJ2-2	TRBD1	CSVEGDSHLVNTGELFF
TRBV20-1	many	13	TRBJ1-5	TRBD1	CSAPNRGQQPQHF
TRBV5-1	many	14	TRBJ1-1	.	CASSARGAISEAFF
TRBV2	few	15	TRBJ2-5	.	CASSPAPPPQETQYF
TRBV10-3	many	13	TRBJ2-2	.	CAISPTGFGELFF
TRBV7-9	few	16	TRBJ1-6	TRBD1	CASSSDRVSYNSPLHF
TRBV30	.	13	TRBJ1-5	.	CAWAGGGNQPQHF
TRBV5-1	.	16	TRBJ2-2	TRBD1	CASRPETGLNTGELFF
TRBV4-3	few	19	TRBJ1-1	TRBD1	CASSQVIWSRQGPNTEAFF
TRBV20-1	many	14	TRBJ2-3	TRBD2	CSASSGGDTDTQYF
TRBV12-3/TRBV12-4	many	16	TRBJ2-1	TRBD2	CASSQLAGGPYNEQFF
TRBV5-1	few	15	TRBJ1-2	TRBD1	CASSPFTGGGYGYTF
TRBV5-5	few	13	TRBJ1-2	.	CASSSTANYGYTF
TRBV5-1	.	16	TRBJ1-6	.	CASSLERTPNNSPLHF
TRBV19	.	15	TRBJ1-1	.	CASTPSPGIGTEAFF
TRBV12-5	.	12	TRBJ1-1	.	CASGLAASEAFF
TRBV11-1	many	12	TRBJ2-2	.	CASSWGAGELFF
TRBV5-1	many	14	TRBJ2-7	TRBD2	CASSLETSGYEQYF
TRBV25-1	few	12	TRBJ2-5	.	CASRGDGETQYF
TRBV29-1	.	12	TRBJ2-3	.	CSVDPNSDTQYF
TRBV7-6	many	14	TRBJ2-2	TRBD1	CASSLAGGVGELFF
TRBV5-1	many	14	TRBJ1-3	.	CASSKDSPGNTIYF
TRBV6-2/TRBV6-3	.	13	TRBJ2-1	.	CASSPLEGWEQFF
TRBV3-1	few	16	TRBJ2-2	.	CASSQDTTGLTGELFF
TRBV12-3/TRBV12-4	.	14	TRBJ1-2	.	CASSSGPLVYGYTF
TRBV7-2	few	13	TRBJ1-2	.	CASSSASQLGYTF
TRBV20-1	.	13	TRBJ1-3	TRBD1	CSARTGYGNTIYF
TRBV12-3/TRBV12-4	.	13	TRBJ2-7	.	CASSLNTPYEQYF
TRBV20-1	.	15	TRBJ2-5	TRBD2	CSAGVGTAGGETQYF
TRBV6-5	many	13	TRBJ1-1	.	CASSYEGDTEAFF
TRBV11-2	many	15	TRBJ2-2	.	CASSSRLIRTGELFF
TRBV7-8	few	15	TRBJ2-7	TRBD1	CASSQRGQGTYEQYF
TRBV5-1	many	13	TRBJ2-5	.	CASLADGMETQYF
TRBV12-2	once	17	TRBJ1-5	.	CASRLGGVFDSNQPQHF
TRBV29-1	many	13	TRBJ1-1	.	CSIAGHENTEAFF
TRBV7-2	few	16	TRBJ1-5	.	CASSFYGTDPNQPQHF
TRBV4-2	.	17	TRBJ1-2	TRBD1	CASSQGQGDLSNYGYTF
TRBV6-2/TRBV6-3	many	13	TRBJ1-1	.	CASRPRKSTEAFF
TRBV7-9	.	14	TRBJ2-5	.	CASSPPPAEETQYF
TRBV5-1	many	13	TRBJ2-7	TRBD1	CASTDRGAYEQYF
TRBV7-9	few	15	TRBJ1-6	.	CASSLVGGGNSPLHF
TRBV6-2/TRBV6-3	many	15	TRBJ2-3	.	CASRTIGGNTDTQYF
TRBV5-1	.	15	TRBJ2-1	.	CASSSGQPPYNEQFF
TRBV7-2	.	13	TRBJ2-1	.	CASLQGGLREQFF
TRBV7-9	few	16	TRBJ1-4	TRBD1	CASSSQRQGGNEKLFF
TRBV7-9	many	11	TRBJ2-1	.	CASSQQAGSFF
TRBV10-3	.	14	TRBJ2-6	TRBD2	CATPGGHGANVLTF
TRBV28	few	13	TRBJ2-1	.	CASSFGGLKEQFF